Listed below are T cell receptor beta chains from one sample, sequenced in a study of OX40 agonist ivuxolimab in advanced cancers. Data came from immunoSEQ multiplex PCR; TCRdb stores just in-frame clones and leaves some out. This table holds approximately 60,000 clones, roughly 80% found once. Here the sequenced sample was CD4+ or CD8+ T cells sorted from blood, taken in a trial of the OX40 agonist ivuxolimab. The receptors here all came from an adult with an advanced solid tumor such as melanoma, head and neck, liver or kidney cancer. Each CDR3 is given without its conserved first and last residue. Size tells how often a clone was seen (once, few, many) or the class of an expanded clone, and some rows leave it out.

v_call	cdr3_length	clone_size	j_call	cdr3_aa
TRBV27	14	few	TRBJ1-3	ASSPTPRGSGNTIY
TRBV7-3	14	NA	TRBJ1-6	ASSLTMTGENSPLH
TRBV13	17	few	TRBJ2-7	ASSLVLIGGGRGSDEQY
TRBV6-5	13	NA	TRBJ1-1	ASSKPGQQNTEAF
TRBV9	12	once	TRBJ2-7	ASSPGGTRYEQY
TRBV6-5	13	NA	TRBJ2-1	ASSPEVLSYNEQF
TRBV6-6	14	NA	TRBJ2-3	ASSPRLAGGLDTQY
TRBV30	13	NA	TRBJ2-3	AWSPGLKATDTQY
TRBV7-9	12	NA	TRBJ2-3	ASRPRGVTDTQY
TRBV7-8	12	NA	TRBJ2-1	ASSLDRGYNEQF
TRBV4-1	13	few	TRBJ1-4	ASSQEEASNEKLF
TRBV4-2	14	many	TRBJ2-7	ASSQDPDRAANEQY
TRBV9	12	NA	TRBJ2-7	ASSNGQGSYEQY
TRBV11-3	11	NA	TRBJ2-5	ASSSRGRETQY
TRBV5-1	12	NA	TRBJ2-1	ASSLNRGQNEQF
TRBV7-9	9	NA	TRBJ1-2	ASSLEGGYT
TRBV6-1	14	once	TRBJ2-1	ASSEAKGSDYNEQF
TRBV9	13	NA	TRBJ2-7	ASSVVPDRGREQY
TRBV7-2	12	few	TRBJ2-5	ASSAGDRKETQY